This T cell receptor beta chain was obtained from a study of T cells in Graves' hyperthyroidism and ophthalmopathy. Among the patients, aged 18 to 65, hyperthyroidism was newly diagnosed and had lasted under 2 months. This clonotype was observed a handful of times. Amplification targeted TCR beta CDR3 regions from RNA transcripts. TCR CDR3 underwent first-round RT-PCR with the HTBI primer set. MiXCR, run by TCRdb on the multiplex PCR reads, gives a single entry per CDR3 protein. The data hold some 720,000 distinct CDR3 sequences, with 16% observed a single time. The CDR3 is made up of 17 amino acids. The V and J ends lost 2 bases and 5 bases, in that order; junction bases with no gene match: 7. The V gene's germline CDR1 is MNHEY and CDR2 SVGAGI.

The sample taken for sequencing was blood. The sequence was collected from a man between 18 and 35 years old with Graves' hyperthyroidism. This rearrangement joins TRBV6-5 to TRBJ2-2; 11 bases fit TRBD1. The CDR3 nucleotides read TGTGCCAGCAGTTACGGACAGGGGGCAGTGGGGACCGGGGAGCTGTTTTTT. Translated, it gives CASSYGQGAVGTGELFF.